The 22 T cell receptor beta chains presented below share a single source sample, sequenced in a study of blood T cells in healthy people across ages. A sample-barcoded 5' primer and a J-beta primer mix were used in a second PCR of roughly 6 to 12 cycles. Using its own MiXCR run on the 5' RACE reads, TCRdb lists one record per CDR3 protein. The sample lists more than 1,000,000 distinct CDR3 sequences; around 25% were seen once. This sample was shared with a second study, whose subject was T cells of mothers and their children.

The sample consisted of blood. Receptor source: a girl aged 2-10 years in good health.

The rearrangement uses TRBV14 and TRBJ1-1; D remains ambiguous. Trimming removed 1 base at V and 7 bases at J, with 16 bases between. CDR3 length: 15 amino acids. CDR1 and CDR2 from the germline V gene are SGHDN and FVKESK. The CDR3 DNA is TGTGCCAGCAGCCAAGTGGGTGCCCTATCTTATGAAGCTTTCTTT. Translating it yields CASSQVGALSYEAFF.

This clonotype was seen only once. The CDR3 coding sequence is TGCAGTGCTAGAGAGAGGGGTAACTACGAGCAGTACTTC. It encodes CSARERGNYEQYF. V and J are TRBV20-1 and TRBJ2-7; perhaps D is TRBD1 or TRBD2 (5 bases each). This CDR3 region has 13 residues. V was cut by 0 bases and J by 3 bases, with 9 bases left in between. CDR1 DFQATT and CDR2 SNEGSKA come from the germline V gene (reference sequence).

This clonotype was observed a few times. The chain has TRBV7-2 and TRBJ2-1; TRBD2 agrees at 10 bases. With the DNA end fitting TRBJ2-7 better, the J assignment may be wrong. From germline, CDR1 is SGHTA and CDR2 FQGNSA. The CDR3 is 16 amino acids. The CDR3 nucleotides read TGTGCCAGCAGCCCAACCCACCTAGCGGGAGAGTACGAGCAGTACTTC. It codes for CASSPTHLAGEYEQYF.

V and J are TRBV12-5 and TRBJ1-1, with TRBD1 identical over 10 bases. The V and J ends lost 4 bases and 8 bases, in that order; junction bases with no gene match: 7. The length of the CDR3 is 14 residues. Germline CDR1 and CDR2: LGHNT and FRNRAP. The CDR3 loop is CASGSHRTGGEAFF. Written as DNA, the CDR3 is TGTGCTAGTGGTTCCCACCGGACAGGGGGAGAAGCTTTCTTT.

With respect to this clonotype: Without the conserved terminal phenylalanine or tryptophan, this CDR3 likely stems from a read error. Here the CDR3 DNA reads TGCAGCATTGAAGGCGCCGGGGAGACCCAGTACCTC. Its translation is CSIEGAGETQYL. V gene TRBV29-1 combines with J gene TRBJ2-5; D not certain. This CDR3 has 12 residues. Germline V gene data show CDR1 as SQVTM and CDR2 as ANQGSEA.

The chain is built from TRBV7-9 and TRBJ2-5; no firm D call. The V gene lost 5 bases and the J gene lost 2 bases, with 6 bases spanning the gap. The CDR3 spans 12 residues. Germline V lookup: CDR1 SEHNR, CDR2 FQNEAQ (reference sequence). CDR3 amino acids: CASSTKQETQYF. CDR3 DNA: TGTGCCAGCAGCACCAAACAAGAGACCCAGTACTTC.

The V and J genes are TRBV20-1 and TRBJ2-1, with D tentatively TRBD1 or TRBD2 (5 bases each). The CDR3 spans 14 residues. V was cut by 6 bases and J by 7 bases, with 19 bases left in between. The germline gives CDR1 DFQATT, CDR2 SNEGSKA (reference sequence). In DNA, the CDR3 is TGCAGTGCCTACGGACTGGGACGTGGAAATGAGCAGTTCTTC. It is translated as CSAYGLGRGNEQFF.

V is TRBV12-3 or TRBV12-4 and J is TRBJ1-2, with TRBD1 as a possible D gene (5 bases). The CDR3 is 12 amino acids. The germline V and J ends were trimmed by 3 bases and 3 bases, with 5 bases remaining between them. The CDR3 coding sequence is TGTGCCAGCAGTTTGGGGCACTATGGCTACACCTTC. This encodes CASSLGHYGYTF.

The V call is TRBV12-3 or TRBV12-4, the J call TRBJ2-5; perhaps TRBD1 as D (6 bases). The end of the DNA is better explained by TRBJ2-7, so the J call may be wrong. The CDR3 spans 15 residues. CDR3: CASSPRGPSSYEQYF. CDR3 coding DNA: TGTGCCAGCAGCCCCAGGGGTCCGAGCTCCTACGAGCAGTACTTC.

The CDR3 nucleotides are TGTGCCAGCAGCCAAGGAACAGGGAGAACCTACGAGCAGTACTTC. It yields the protein CASSQGTGRTYEQYF. V gene TRBV14 combines with J gene TRBJ2-7; perhaps TRBD1 as D (6 bases). The germline V gene encodes CDR1 SGHDN and CDR2 FVKESK. This CDR3 is 15 amino acids long. Trimming pared 1 base from V and 2 bases from J, leaving 12 bases between.

This clonotype has only a few counts. The chain carries TRBV24-1 and TRBJ2-4, with 9 bases fitting TRBD1. There are 14 residues in the CDR3. The ends lost 9 bases at V and 6 bases at J; junction bases unmatched: 8. Germline values: CDR1 KGHDR, CDR2 SFDVKD. The CDR3 nucleotides are TGTGCCACCGGACCCGGGACAGGGAGAAACATTCAGTACTTC. Translating it yields CATGPGTGRNIQYF.

The genes are TRBV25-1 and TRBJ1-1; D remains unclear. This CDR3 contains 16 residues. V lost 3 bases and J 3 bases, leaving 17 bases between the germline ends. Germline V CDR1 and CDR2: MGHDK, SYGVNS. The DNA for the CDR3 is TGTGCCAGCAGTGACCACCGCATGACACGGGACACTGAAGCTTTCTTT. Amino acid sequence: CASSDHRMTRDTEAFF.

The rearrangement uses TRBV20-1 and TRBJ2-4; D uncertain. CDR1 and CDR2 from the germline V gene are DFQATT and SNEGSKA (reference sequence). V lost 0 bases, J lost 0 bases, and 9 bases lay in between. The CDR3 runs 15 residues. CDR3 sequence: CSARDPLLAKNIQYF. The CDR3 coding sequence is TGCAGTGCTAGAGATCCACTGCTAGCCAAAAACATTCAGTACTTC.

Points on this clonotype: The junction and the germline gene differ at one end; a read error may be behind it. The rearrangement joins TRBV2 to TRBJ2-7; D may be TRBD2 (5 bases). Per the germline V gene, CDR1 is SNHLY and CDR2 is FYNNEI. This CDR3 has 13 amino acids. The CDR3 sequence is CASGPAASYVQYF. CDR3 in DNA: TGTGCCAGCGGTCCAGCGGCCTCCTACGTGCAGTACTTC.

This clonotype was detected a few times. The chain uses TRBV4-1 and TRBJ1-5; the match to TRBD1 covers 7 bases. The germline V gene encodes CDR1 MGHRA and CDR2 YSYEKL. The V segment lost 5 bases and the J segment 4 bases; nucleotides outside the gene matches: 14. CDR3 length: 17 residues. CDR3 sequence (DNA): TGCGCCAGCAGCGCCGCGCCGACAGGGAATAATAATCAGCCCCAGCATTTT. It translates to CASSAAPTGNNNQPQHF.

This clonotype was seen more than once but under ten times. The chain joins TRBV4-1 to TRBJ1-5, with D uncertain. Trimming pared 4 bases from V and 5 bases from J, leaving 24 bases between. Germline lookup yields CDR1 MGHRA and CDR2 YSYEKL. The CDR3 consists of 18 residues. CDR3 amino acids: CASSPDGSLVDFYQPQHF. The DNA for the CDR3 is TGCGCCAGCAGCCCGGACGGCTCCTTGGTAGATTTCTATCAGCCCCAGCATTTT.

This clonotype was found a few times. This rearrangement joins TRBV20-1 to TRBJ2-4; D is unclear. Trimming shortened V by 5 bases and J by 6 bases, and 8 bases separated the two germline ends. This CDR3 is 11 amino acids long. Germline V gene sequence: CDR1 DFQATT, CDR2 SNEGSKA (reference sequence). CDR3 region: CSASGPNIQYF. The CDR3 DNA follows: TGCAGTGCTTCGGGCCCAAACATTCAGTACTTC.

This clonotype showed up just a few times. V and J are TRBV7-2 and TRBJ2-5; either TRBD1 or TRBD2 may supply D (5 bases each). V was clipped by 3 bases and J by 5 bases, with 13 bases between them. Per the germline V gene, CDR1 is SGHTA and CDR2 is FQGNSA. This CDR3 comprises 14 residues. The CDR3 spells CASSLGTEWETQYF. The CDR3 DNA sequence: TGTGCCAGCAGCTTGGGGACGGAATGGGAGACCCAGTACTTC.

The rearrangement joins TRBV15 to TRBJ2-7; D may be TRBD2 (6 bases). From germline, CDR1 is LNHNV and CDR2 YYDKDF (reference sequence). V shed 4 bases and J shed 0 bases, with 13 bases lying between them. The CDR3 covers 15 residues. The CDR3, as DNA: TGTGCCACCAGCATATTTCGGGGGAGCTCCTACGAGCAGTACTTC. It translates to CATSIFRGSSYEQYF. The full variable domain, rest sourced from reference TRBV15 and TRBJ2-7, is DAMVIQNPRYQVTQFGKPVTLSCSQTLNHNVMYWYQQKSSQAPKLLFHYYDKDFNNEADTPDNFQSRRPNTSFCFLDIRSPGLGDTAMYLCATSIFRGSSYEQYFGPGTRLTVT.

Only a few counts were recorded for this clonotype. The CDR3 nucleotides are TGTGCCAGCAGCCTACTCGGGACTCGGCGGGATCAGCCCCAGCATTTT. It yields the protein CASSLLGTRRDQPQHF. This chain connects TRBV6-6 to TRBJ1-5; TRBD1 is a possible D gene (5 bases). The CDR3 totals 16 residues. The V and J ends lost 6 bases and 5 bases respectively, with 20 bases between them. Germline V gene sequence: CDR1 MNHNY, CDR2 SVGAGI (reference sequence).

The sample holds a few counts of this clonotype. The rearrangement links TRBV27 to TRBJ2-5; TRBD2 is a possible D gene (6 bases). CDR1 is MNHEY and CDR2 is SMNVEV in the germline V gene (reference sequence). V was clipped by 0 bases and J by 4 bases, with 15 bases between them. There are 16 residues in the CDR3. CDR3 sequence (DNA): TGTGCCAGCAGTTTATCGGGGGGAGCGTGGGCAGAGACCCAGTACTTC. Translating gives CASSLSGGAWAETQYF.

There are a few counts of this clonotype. The chain is built from TRBV20-1 and TRBJ1-2; D is unclear. The CDR3 totals 12 residues. The V end was cut by 7 bases, the J end by 0 bases, with 9 bases between. The V gene's germline CDR1 is DFQATT and CDR2 SNEGSKA (reference sequence). Written as DNA, the CDR3 is TGCAGTGTAAGGTGGCCTAACTATGGCTACACCTTC. This codes for CSVRWPNYGYTF.